This is a list of T cell receptor beta chains from one sample in a study of T cell repertoires in cytomegalovirus infection. One entry per CDR3 protein, called by TCRdb with MiXCR from the reads. This sample has around 750,000 distinct CDR3 sequences, with approximately 32% found just once. Their antigens remain unidentified. The specimen comprised cultured CD8+ T cells from PBMCs, sampled from culture after CMV antigen stimulation. The origin of the receptors is a human donor in good health (CMV status not recorded). Some clones in this sample may be carry-over from other donors' samples. The CDR3 runs from the conserved cysteine through the conserved F or W. The order of the fields is D gene, clone size, J gene, V gene, CDR3 protein, CDR3 DNA. The D gene is left open where the match is weak. Some rows have no size entry. The others give once, few or many, or a class for an expanded clone.

.	few	TRBJ2-3	TRBV6-1	CASSEVGSVDTQYF	TGTGCCAGCAGTGAAGTAGGGTCCGTCGATACGCAGTATTTT
.	.	TRBJ2-2	TRBV7-6	CATARGAGELFF	TGTGCCACCGCCCGGGGTGCCGGGGAGCTGTTTTTT
.	many	TRBJ2-6	TRBV7-9	CASSQQVPGANVLTF	TGTGCCAGCAGTCAACAGGTTCCTGGGGCCAACGTCCTGACTTTC
.	.	TRBJ1-1	TRBV19	CAGSKRGEGMNTEAFF	TGTGCCGGTAGTAAGCGGGGGGAAGGGATGAACACTGAAGCTTTCTTT
TRBD1	many	TRBJ2-3	TRBV7-9	CASSFTSRGPRGDTQYF	TGTGCCAGCAGCTTCACGTCCAGGGGGCCGCGTGGGGATACGCAGTATTTT
.	.	TRBJ2-5	TRBV5-1	CASSPSTGGGWETQYF	TGCGCCAGCAGCCCATCGACAGGAGGGGGTTGGGAGACCCAGTACTTC
.	.	TRBJ1-2	TRBV2	CASPGEVDYGYTF	TGTGCCAGCCCAGGAGAGGTCGACTATGGCTACACCTTC
.	.	TRBJ1-4	TRBV5-6	CASSLDLTGTTNEKLFF	TGTGCCAGCAGCTTGGACTTGACTGGTACAACTAATGAAAAACTGTTTTTT
.	many	TRBJ1-2	TRBV12-3/TRBV12-4	CASSFGDASYGYTF	TGTGCCAGCAGTTTCGGAGATGCAAGCTATGGCTACACCTTC
TRBD1	.	TRBJ2-3	TRBV7-9	CASSGTGTDTQYF	TGTGCCAGCAGCGGGACAGGGACAGATACGCAGTATTTT
TRBD1	.	TRBJ1-2	TRBV2	CASSEAGQGFYGYTF	TGTGCCAGCAGTGAAGCTGGACAGGGGTTCTATGGCTACACCTTC
TRBD2	many	TRBJ2-1	TRBV7-6	CASSLVTSGGSYNEQFF	TGTGCCAGCAGCTTGGTGACTAGCGGGGGCTCCTACAATGAGCAGTTCTTC
.	.	TRBJ1-2	TRBV7-8	CASSLADAIRDGYTF	TGTGCCAGCAGCTTAGCGGACGCCATCAGGGATGGCTACACCTTC
TRBD2	.	TRBJ2-7	TRBV3-1	CASSRPGTSGYEQYF	TGTGCCAGCAGCCGACCGGGGACTAGCGGCTACGAGCAGTACTTC
.	few	TRBJ2-5	TRBV7-6	CASSLGSSEGQETQYF	TGTGCTAGCAGCTTAGGTTCTAGCGAGGGGCAAGAGACCCAGTACTTC
.	.	TRBJ1-2	TRBV5-1	CASQAGDTNYGYTF	TGCGCCAGCCAAGCAGGGGACACTAACTATGGCTACACCTTC
.	few	TRBJ1-2	TRBV9	CASSVEGKAYGYTF	TGTGCCAGCAGCGTAGAGGGCAAAGCCTATGGCTACACCTTC
.	few	TRBJ2-7	TRBV20-1	CSARDTVSYEQYF	TGCAGTGCTCGGGACACCGTCTCCTACGAGCAGTACTTC
TRBD2	.	TRBJ2-1	TRBV7-9	CASSLGGSGGKNEQFF	TGTGCCAGCAGCTTAGGGGGTAGCGGGGGAAAAAATGAGCAGTTCTTC
TRBD1	.	TRBJ1-1	TRBV5-4	CASDDRGNTEAFF	TGTGCCAGCGACGACAGGGGAAATACTGAAGCTTTCTTT
.	.	TRBJ2-1	TRBV14	CASSLWKVQDEQFF	TGTGCCAGCAGCCTATGGAAGGTGCAGGATGAGCAGTTCTTC
.	.	TRBJ1-5	TRBV19	CASSISDSANQPQHF	TGTGCCAGTAGTATTTCAGACAGTGCAAATCAGCCCCAGCATTTT
TRBD1	.	TRBJ2-1	TRBV24-1	CATSVDRGRFIHNEQFF	TGTGCCACCAGTGTAGACAGGGGCCGATTTATCCACAATGAGCAGTTCTTC
.	.	TRBJ1-2	TRBV4-3	CASSQDWPEYNYGYTF	TGCGCCAGCAGCCAAGATTGGCCAGAATATAACTATGGCTACACCTTC
TRBD1	few	TRBJ1-1	TRBV19	CASSTPETGPDTEAFF	TGTGCCAGTAGTACCCCGGAGACAGGGCCCGACACTGAAGCTTTCTTT
.	.	TRBJ2-7	TRBV3-1	CASSQDRRGRWNEQYF	TGTGCCAGCAGCCAAGACAGACGGGGACGGTGGAACGAGCAGTACTTC
.	few	TRBJ2-1	TRBV6-2/TRBV6-3	CASRMGGYNEQFF	TGTGCCAGCAGAATGGGCGGGTACAATGAGCAGTTCTTC
.	.	TRBJ2-7	TRBV7-2	CASSFPYSYEQYF	TGTGCCAGCAGCTTCCCCTACTCCTACGAGCAGTACTTC
TRBD1	.	TRBJ1-1	TRBV15	CATSRDREAFF	TGTGCCACCAGCAGGGACAGGGAAGCTTTCTTT
TRBD2	many	TRBJ2-1	TRBV7-8	CASSHGLAGYTSSYNEQFF	TGTGCCAGCAGCCACGGACTAGCGGGGTATACAAGCTCCTACAATGAGCAGTTCTTC
.	once	TRBJ2-2	TRBV25-1	CASSDWGRGSGELFF	TGTGCCAGCAGTGATTGGGGCAGGGGCTCCGGGGAGCTGTTTTTT
TRBD2	.	TRBJ2-1	TRBV4-2	CASSQVVKRGTNEQFF	TGTGCCAGCAGCCAAGTGGTCAAGCGGGGGACCAATGAGCAGTTCTTC
TRBD1	.	TRBJ1-5	TRBV19	CASSNGQGGTDQPQHF	TGTGCCAGTAGTAACGGACAGGGAGGAACGGATCAGCCCCAGCATTTT
.	many	TRBJ2-1	TRBV6-5	CASSYLPQGNEQFF	TGTGCCAGCAGTTACTTGCCTCAGGGCAATGAGCAGTTCTTC
.	.	TRBJ2-2	TRBV5-1	CASRPWGDRDYKLGGTGELFF	TGCGCCAGCAGGCCCTGGGGGGACAGAGACTACAAGTTGGGAGGCACCGGGGAGCTGTTTTTT